This passage covers 13 T cell receptor beta chains from one sample sequenced in a study of T cells in Graves' hyperthyroidism and ophthalmopathy. The TCR beta CDR3 regions underwent amplification using RNA transcripts as the source. Carried out on the TCR CDR3, a first-round RT-PCR used the HTBI primer set. From the multiplex PCR reads, TCRdb called clonotypes with MiXCR, one entry per CDR3 protein. The sample lists around 760,000 distinct CDR3 sequences, under 45% occurring once. Sequences were obtained from blood. The receptors originated from a woman aged 40-49 years with Graves' hyperthyroidism.

This clonotype appeared a few times. The genes are TRBV19 and TRBJ2-3; 7 bases match TRBD2. The CDR3 covers 15 residues. The J segment lost 0 bases and the V segment lost 5 bases, leaving 5 bases of the junction unmatched. The V gene's germline CDR1 is LNHDA and CDR2 SQIVND (reference sequence). Here the CDR3 DNA reads TGTGCCAGTAGTGTCGGGAGGACTAGCACAGATACGCAGTATTTT. This gives the protein CASSVGRTSTDTQYF.

CDR3 in amino acids: CATGRVGTDTQYF. The CDR3 coding sequence is TGTGCCACCGGCAGGGTTGGCACAGATACGCAGTATTTT. The V gene is TRBV6-5, the J gene TRBJ2-3; D may be TRBD1 (5 bases). V lost 10 bases to trimming and J lost 1 base, with 12 bases between them. Germline V gene lookup returns CDR1 MNHEY and CDR2 SVGAGI. This CDR3 spans 13 amino acids.

This clonotype was seen at least ten times. This sequence joins TRBV25-1 and TRBJ2-6; 9 bases match TRBD2. This CDR3 region has 18 residues. In germline, CDR1 is MGHDK, CDR2 SYGVNS. J lost 0 bases, V lost 8 bases, and 11 bases had no gene match. CDR3 coding DNA: TGTGCCAGCTCAGTCCCTAGCGGGGTGAGCTCTGGGGCCAACGTCCTGACTTTC. The encoded protein is CASSVPSGVSSGANVLTF.

This clonotype was counted between two and nine times. V usage is TRBV6-5 and J usage is TRBJ1-3, with 8 bases aligning to TRBD1. Germline-derived CDR1 and CDR2 are MNHEY and SVGAGI. V dropped 5 bases and J dropped 8; count of bases not matched to a gene: 11. This CDR3 region has 15 residues. CDR3 protein: CASSDTGTGLYTIYF. CDR3 nucleotides: TGTGCCAGCAGTGATACCGGGACAGGATTATACACCATATATTTT.

This clonotype has at least ten counts. V is TRBV5-6 and J is TRBJ2-5, with 7 positions matching TRBD1. This CDR3 has 15 residues. The trim removed 4 bases at V and 2 bases at J, leaving 8 bases unmatched. Per the germline V gene, CDR1 is SGHDT and CDR2 is YYEEEE. CDR3 loop: CASSQVTGKQETQYF. The CDR3 DNA sequence: TGTGCCAGCAGCCAAGTGACAGGGAAACAAGAGACCCAGTACTTC.

The rearrangement links TRBV20-1 to TRBJ2-5; 9 nucleotides align to TRBD2. Germline CDR1 DFQATT, CDR2 SNEGSKA (reference sequence). The V segment lost 7 bases and the J segment 3 bases; nucleotides outside the gene matches: 9. This CDR3 has 14 amino acids. The CDR3 DNA follows: TGCAGTGTTCAGGCGCTAGCGGGGAAAGAGACCCAGTACTTC. Translating gives CSVQALAGKETQYF.

This clonotype was counted ten times or more. V usage is TRBV29-1 and J usage is TRBJ2-7, with 7 bases fitting TRBD1. Germline V gives CDR1 SQVTM, CDR2 ANQGSEA. The J segment lost 4 bases and the V segment lost 7 bases, leaving 13 bases of the junction unmatched. The CDR3 runs to 14 residues. CDR3 amino acids: CSAANGDRGYEQYF. The CDR3, as DNA: TGCAGCGCAGCTAATGGGGACAGAGGATACGAGCAGTACTTC.

The rearrangement uses TRBV7-9 and TRBJ2-6; D is perhaps TRBD1 or TRBD2 (7 bases each). Between the trimmed V and J ends, which lost 5 bases and 1 base, there was a span of 15 bases. The CDR3 loop spans 17 amino acids. Germline-derived CDR1 and CDR2 are SEHNR and FQNEAQ (reference sequence). The CDR3 DNA sequence: TGTGCCAGCAGCCCGGGGACAGCGGGATCTGGGGCCAACGTCCTGACTTTC. Amino acid sequence: CASSPGTAGSGANVLTF.

This clonotype was detected only a few times. The CDR3 DNA is TGTGCCAGCAGCACCCAGATTCAAGAGACCCAGTACTTC. It is translated as CASSTQIQETQYF. The rearrangement joins TRBV4-2 to TRBJ2-5; D remains unclear. This CDR3 has 13 residues. In germline, CDR1 is LGHNA, CDR2 YNFKEQ. V was cut by 5 bases and J by 2 bases, with 9 bases left in between.

V is TRBV29-1 and J is TRBJ2-3; 9 nucleotides agree with TRBD2. Losses at the gene ends were 4 bases for V and 4 bases for J; bases not matched to a gene: 6. The CDR3 runs to 14 residues. Germline V gene data show CDR1 as SQVTM and CDR2 as ANQGSEA. CDR3 in amino acids: CSVVLAGGADTQYF. The CDR3 nucleotides are TGCAGCGTTGTCTTGGCGGGGGGGGCAGATACGCAGTATTTT.

The genes are TRBV4-3 and TRBJ1-4; TRBD1 agrees at 9 bases. The CDR3 length is 18 residues. Germline CDR1 is LGHNA and CDR2 is YSLEER. V dropped 0 bases and J dropped 3; count of bases not matched to a gene: 8. The CDR3 sequence: CASSQELTGGLANEKLFF. DNA for the CDR3: TGCGCCAGCAGCCAAGAACTAACAGGGGGCTTGGCTAATGAAAAACTGTTTTTT.

The V call is TRBV15, the J call TRBJ2-7; D is unresolved. This CDR3 is built from 16 residues. Trimming removed 4 bases from V and 0 bases from J, with 16 bases in between. Germline V gene sequence: CDR1 LNHNV, CDR2 YYDKDF (reference sequence). The CDR3 nucleotides are TGTGCCACCAGCATCAAAAGAAGGTCAGACTCCTACGAGCAGTACTTC. Protein: CATSIKRRSDSYEQYF.

This clonotype came up a few times. The V gene is TRBV4-3, the J gene TRBJ1-1, with D tentatively TRBD1 (5 bases). From germline, CDR1 is LGHNA and CDR2 YSLEER. The CDR3 spans 16 residues. The ends were cut back, 2 bases at V and 0 bases at J, with 13 bases in the middle. CDR3 sequence reads: CASSQSGVTVNTEAFF. The CDR3 DNA is TGCGCCAGCAGCCAAAGTGGGGTGACAGTGAACACTGAAGCTTTCTTT.